This entry lists 17 T cell receptor beta chains sequenced from one sample in a study of blood T cell repertoires in COVID-19. Clones were read by immunoSEQ multiplex PCR, and TCRdb kept only the in-frame ones, dropping some. The repertoire includes more than 150,000 clones, about 86% of them detected once, and roughly 7% sits in the top ten. Sequencing was carried out using peripheral blood. Receptors were obtained from a man aged 45-65 years with active or convalescent COVID-19.

This rearrangement joins TRBV18 to TRBJ1-4; D gene ambiguous. The germline V gene has CDR1 KGHSH and CDR2 LQKENI. CDR3 length equals 14 residues. V lost 8 bases to trimming and J lost 6 bases, with 16 bases between them. The CDR3 loop reads CASTLQNPYEKLFF. CDR3 sequence (DNA): TGTGCCAGCACTCTACAGAACCCCTATGAAAAACTGTTTTTT.

This clone was seen a single time. The rearrangement uses TRBV7-2 and TRBJ2-3, with 8 bases identical to TRBD2. Germline loops: CDR1 SGHTA, CDR2 FQGNSA. Trimming at V came to 2 bases and at J to 5 bases, leaving 3 bases not matched to a gene. CDR3 length equals 14 residues. The CDR3 region is CASSLSGGIDTQYF. The DNA for the CDR3 is TGTGCCAGCAGCTTATCGGGGGGGATAGATACGCAGTATTTT. The full variable domain, rest sourced from reference TRBV7-2 and TRBJ2-3, is GAGVSQSPSNKVTEKGKDVELRCDPISGHTALYWYRQSLGQGLEFLIYFQGNSAPDKSGLPSDRFSAERTGGSVSTLTIQRTQQEDSAVYLCASSLSGGIDTQYFGPGTRLTVL.

The chain recombines TRBV27 with TRBJ1-1; TRBD1 agrees at 8 bases. In germline, CDR1 is MNHEY, CDR2 SMNVEV (reference sequence). The CDR3 covers 17 residues. J lost 4 bases, V lost 4 bases, and 14 bases had no gene match. Here the CDR3 reads CASSSAGTGYKLTEAFF. CDR3 in DNA: TGTGCCAGCAGTTCCGCCGGGACAGGCTATAAGCTCACTGAAGCTTTCTTT.

A single count supports this clone. The rearrangement links TRBV6-6 to TRBJ2-1; D is unclear. The CDR3 extends over 14 amino acids. Trimming cost V 2 bases and J 8 bases, with 13 bases left between them. From germline, CDR1 is MNHNY and CDR2 SVGAGI (reference sequence). The CDR3 DNA reads TGTGCCAGCAGTTACGAGAAAGCGTCCGATGAGCAGTTCTTC. It encodes CASSYEKASDEQFF.

V is TRBV30 and J is TRBJ1-5; D not certain. The CDR3 has 13 amino acids. The germline gives CDR1 GTSNPN, CDR2 SVGIG (reference sequence). The ends were cut back, 2 bases at V and 0 bases at J, with 5 bases in the middle. CDR3 nucleotides: TGTGCCTGGAGTTCCAATAGCAATCAGCCCCAGCATTTT. It codes for CAWSSNSNQPQHF.

The chain links TRBV7-9 to TRBJ2-1; TRBD2 matches 13 bases. Germline V gene lookup returns CDR1 SEHNR and CDR2 FQNEAQ (reference sequence). The CDR3 length is 15 residues. V gave up 5 bases and J gave up 4 bases; unmatched junction bases: 2. The chain's CDR3 is CASSRLAGGYNEQFF. DNA of the CDR3: TGTGCCAGCAGCCGACTAGCGGGGGGATACAATGAGCAGTTCTTC. Full variable domain (missing parts from reference TRBV7-9 and TRBJ2-1): DTGVSQNPRHKITKRGQNVTFRCDPISEHNRLYWYRQTLGQGPEFLTYFQNEAQLEKSRLLSDRFSAERPKGSFSTLEIQRTEQGDSAMYLCASSRLAGGYNEQFFGPGTRLTVL.

V usage is TRBV20-1 and J usage is TRBJ1-2; D remains unclear. V was shortened by 3 bases and J by 0 bases, with 8 bases between the two germline ends. Looked up from germline, CDR1 is DFQATT and CDR2 is SNEGSKA (reference sequence). The CDR3 is 13 residues long. In DNA, the CDR3 is TGCAGTGCTAGTCCTCGGGCTAACTATGGCTACACCTTC. Amino acid sequence: CSASPRANYGYTF.

The V and J genes are TRBV4-3 and TRBJ1-2, with 8 positions matching TRBD1. After removal of 1 base from V and 5 bases from J, the junction contained 3 bases not matched to a gene. Germline CDR1 reads LGHNA; CDR2 reads YSLEER. The CDR3 length is 14 residues. The CDR3 bases are TGCGCCAGCAGCCAAGTGGACAGGGCGTATGGCTACACCTTC. Translation gives CASSQVDRAYGYTF.

The chain is built from TRBV19 and TRBJ2-7, with 8 bases lining up with TRBD1. This CDR3 is built from 14 residues. The V gene's germline CDR1 is LNHDA and CDR2 SQIVND (reference sequence). Unmatched junction bases numbered 1, after V lost 3 bases and J lost 0 bases. DNA of the CDR3: TGTGCCAGTAGTATGGACAGGGTCTCCTACGAGCAGTACTTC. Its protein product is CASSMDRVSYEQYF.

About this clone: Germline and junction disagree at one end, which may indicate a read error. V gene TRBV7-7 combines with J gene TRBJ2-2, with D possibly matching TRBD2 (6 bases). The germline CDR1 and CDR2 sequences are SSHAT and FNYEAQ (reference sequence). The CDR3 runs to 14 residues. The CDR3: CASSRDSNTGELFF. In nucleotides, the CDR3 is TGTGCTAGCAGCCGGGACTCTAACACCGGGGAGCTGTTTTTT.

J is TRBJ2-7 and V is TRBV5-1; TRBD1 might be the D (6 bases). Trimming left V 4 bases short and J 0 bases short, with 8 bases between. The CDR3 covers 13 residues. Germline V gives CDR1 SGHRS, CDR2 YFSETQ. Written as DNA, the CDR3 is TGCGCCAGCAGCCCGACAGGCTCCTACGAGCAGTACTTC. Translation: CASSPTGSYEQYF. The whole variable domain, filled in from reference TRBV5-1 and TRBJ2-7, reads KAGVTQTPRYLIKTRGQQVTLSCSPISGHRSVSWYQQTPGQGLQFLFEYFSETQRNKGNFPGRFSGRQFSNSRSEMNVSTLELGDSALYLCASSPTGSYEQYFGPGTRLTVT.

This clone occurred once. The V and J genes are TRBV2 and TRBJ2-2; D possibly corresponds to TRBD1 (6 bases). V lost 6 bases and J 0 bases, leaving 14 bases between the germline ends. CDR1 and CDR2 from the germline V gene are SNHLY and FYNNEI. The CDR3 runs to 16 residues. The CDR3 DNA reads as TGTGCCAGCAGCGCTTGGGGGACACCGAACACCGGGGAGCTGTTTTTT. This encodes CASSAWGTPNTGELFF.

The sample holds many counts of this clone. The chain has TRBV19 and TRBJ2-3; 7 nucleotides line up with TRBD2. Germline CDR1 and CDR2: LNHDA and SQIVND (reference sequence). The CDR3 spans 14 residues. The junction had 3 bases not matched to a gene; V was cut back by 6 bases and J by 0 bases. The CDR3 sequence is CASRDSGSTDTQYF. The DNA of the CDR3 is TGTGCCAGTAGGGATAGCGGGAGCACAGATACGCAGTATTTT.

The chain combines TRBV7-8 with TRBJ2-7; TRBD1 matches 8 bases. CDR3 length: 15 residues. The germline V gene has CDR1 SGHVS and CDR2 FQNEAQ. V lost 4 bases to trimming and J lost 2 bases; unmatched junction nucleotides: 7. The CDR3 is CASSYGQGIAYEQYF. CDR3 in DNA: TGTGCCAGCAGCTACGGACAGGGTATCGCCTACGAGCAGTACTTC.

The chain has TRBV7-9 and TRBJ1-2, with D uncertain. CDR1 is SEHNR and CDR2 is FQNEAQ in the germline V gene (reference sequence). The CDR3 sequence is 14 residues long. The germline V and J ends were trimmed by 2 bases and 0 bases, with 7 bases remaining between them. The CDR3 loop reads CASSLPNPNYGYTF. CDR3 nucleotides: TGTGCCAGCAGCTTACCTAATCCTAACTATGGCTACACCTTC.

The V gene is TRBV24-1, the J gene TRBJ2-7; tentatively, D is TRBD1 (6 bases). The V gene lost 5 bases and the J gene lost 6 bases, with 13 bases spanning the gap. The V gene's germline CDR1 is KGHDR and CDR2 SFDVKD. The CDR3 is made up of 13 amino acids. Written as DNA, the CDR3 is TGTGCCACCAGTGTCACAGGGATTAGCGAGCAGTACTTC. It translates to CATSVTGISEQYF.

This clone occurred a few times. The chain employs TRBV4-3 and TRBJ2-6, with D possibly being TRBD1 (5 bases). The CDR3 consists of 16 residues. V shed 0 bases and J shed 0 bases, with 6 bases lying between them. Germline V gene lookup returns CDR1 LGHNA and CDR2 YSLEER. CDR3 bases: TGCGCCAGCAGCCAAGAAGGGGCCTCTGGGGCCAACGTCCTGACTTTC. It yields the protein CASSQEGASGANVLTF.